The rows below give T cell receptor beta chains drawn from one sample of a study of OX40 agonist ivuxolimab in advanced cancers. Clones were sequenced by immunoSEQ multiplex PCR, and TCRdb holds only the in-frame ones, with some missing. Of 55,000 to 65,000 clones listed, 77% are singletons. The source was CD4+ or CD8+ T cells sorted from blood, collected in a trial of the OX40 agonist ivuxolimab. Receptors were obtained from an adult with an advanced solid tumor such as melanoma, head and neck, liver or kidney cancer. Each CDR3 is given with its conserved first and last residue. The D gene is left open where the match is weak. Only part of the rows carry a size: once, few, many, or a class if the clone is expanded.

d_call,v_call,clone_size,j_call,cdr3_nt,cdr3_aa
.,TRBV15,.,TRBJ2-3,TGTGCCACCAGCAGAGAGGACGGACTCAATACGCAGTATTTT,CATSREDGLNTQYF
.,TRBV25-1,.,TRBJ2-1,TGTGCCAGCAGTGCCGACCCCGTCGGTGCTACATATGAGCAGTTCTTC,CASSADPVGATYEQFF
.,TRBV20-1,once,TRBJ2-5,TGCAGTGCTAGAGTAGGAGAGACCCAGTACTTC,CSARVGETQYF
TRBD1,TRBV29-1,.,TRBJ1-2,TGCAGCGTTGACAGGGGGCGCGCCAACTATGGCTACACCTTC,CSVDRGRANYGYTF
TRBD1,TRBV27,.,TRBJ1-2,TGTGCCAGCAGTCCCACGACAGGGGGCCGTGGCTACACCTTC,CASSPTTGGRGYTF
.,TRBV7-6,.,TRBJ1-4,TGTGCCAGCAGCCTACCCGACCCGTCATATGAAAAACTGTTTTTT,CASSLPDPSYEKLFF
TRBD2,TRBV18,.,TRBJ2-1,TGTGCCAGCTCACCAGCCTACCCGACTAGCGGGAGACAATTTTACAATGAGCAGTTCTTC,CASSPAYPTSGRQFYNEQFF
.,TRBV27,.,TRBJ1-5,TGTGCCAGCAGTTTATCGGCCGGGGGGATGGGCAATCAGCCCCAGCATTTT,CASSLSAGGMGNQPQHF
.,TRBV6-5,.,TRBJ2-3,TGTGCCAGCAGTGCCTTGTCTGGGTCGGATACGCAGTATTTT,CASSALSGSDTQYF
.,TRBV6-5,.,TRBJ2-2,TGTGCCAGCAGGCCAAAATGGGGCATCGGGGAGCTGTTTTTT,CASRPKWGIGELFF
.,TRBV27,once,TRBJ1-1,TGTGCCAGCAGTCCCAGGCAGGCTAACACTGAAGCTTTCTTT,CASSPRQANTEAFF
TRBD2,TRBV12-5,.,TRBJ2-3,TGTGCTAGTGGTCCGGCTAGCGGGGCCACAGATACGCAGTATTTT,CASGPASGATDTQYF
.,TRBV5-6,.,TRBJ2-2,TGTGCCAGCAGCTTAGTGGGGCGTGACACCGGGGAGCTGTTTTTT,CASSLVGRDTGELFF
TRBD2,TRBV5-6,.,TRBJ2-2,TGTGCCAGCAGCTTCGGGGGGACCGGGGAGCTGTTTTTT,CASSFGGTGELFF
.,TRBV7-2,.,TRBJ1-2,TGTGCCAGCAGCCCCCGGACAGTTACTAACTATGGCTACACCTTC,CASSPRTVTNYGYTF
.,TRBV7-2,.,TRBJ1-1,TGTGCCAGCAGCTTAGGCTTGGACACTGAAGCTTTCTTT,CASSLGLDTEAFF
.,TRBV6-5,.,TRBJ1-6,TGTGCCAGCAGTGTGACTGTATCGGATTCACCCCTCCACTTT,CASSVTVSDSPLHF
TRBD1,TRBV19,.,TRBJ2-3,TGTGCCAGTAGTACTTTGAGACAGGGGGCTACAGATACGCAGTATTTT,CASSTLRQGATDTQYF
TRBD1,TRBV29-1,.,TRBJ1-2,TGCAGCGTTGAACAGGGGGCGGACAACTATGGCTACACCTTC,CSVEQGADNYGYTF
TRBD2,TRBV7-9,.,TRBJ2-7,TGTGCCAGCAGCCCCCTAAGGGTAGCGGGAGGGCCCTACGAGCAGTACTTC,CASSPLRVAGGPYEQYF
.,TRBV28,.,TRBJ1-1,TGTGCCAGTATTCCCCCGAACAGAAACACTGAAGCTTTCTTT,CASIPPNRNTEAFF
.,TRBV7-9,.,TRBJ1-1,TGTGCCAGCAGCCTCCACACGGGGGTCACTGAAGCTTTCTTT,CASSLHTGVTEAFF
TRBD1,TRBV18,.,TRBJ1-2,TGTGCCAGCTCACCGCTGACAGGGGTCGGGGACTATGGCTACACCTTC,CASSPLTGVGDYGYTF
TRBD1,TRBV29-1,.,TRBJ1-3,TGCAGCGTTGAAGCGACAGGGTCCGGAAACACCATATATTTT,CSVEATGSGNTIYF
.,TRBV7-6,.,TRBJ1-1,TGTGCCAGCAGCTTACAGCCCATGAACACTGAAGCTTTCTTT,CASSLQPMNTEAFF
TRBD1,TRBV6-6,.,TRBJ2-7,TGTGCCAGCAGTACCCCCCGGACAGGGAGCTCCTACGAGCAGTACTTC,CASSTPRTGSSYEQYF
.,TRBV7-2,.,TRBJ1-4,TGTGCCAGCAGCGGGGGTGGAGCAACTAATGAAAAACTGTTTTTT,CASSGGGATNEKLFF
TRBD1,TRBV5-6,.,TRBJ2-1,TGTGCCAGCAGCTTGGAAGGGGACAGGGTTTACAATGAGCAGTTCTTC,CASSLEGDRVYNEQFF
.,TRBV29-1,few,TRBJ2-7,TGCAGCGTTGTAACCCCTGGTGACTACGAGCAGTACTTC,CSVVTPGDYEQYF
.,TRBV4-1,.,TRBJ2-3,TGCGCCAGCAGCCAAGTCGGGGCGTATACGCAGTATTTT,CASSQVGAYTQYF
.,TRBV4-2,few,TRBJ2-5,TGTGCCAGCAGCCAAGATGTGACGGAGGGCCAAGAGACCCAGTACTTC,CASSQDVTEGQETQYF
TRBD2,TRBV4-2,once,TRBJ2-5,TGTGCCAGCAAATGGACTAGCGGGGTGCAAGAGACCCAGTACTTC,CASKWTSGVQETQYF
TRBD1,TRBV11-3,.,TRBJ1-1,TGTGCCAGCAGCTCCCAGGGGGCGAACACTGAAGCTTTCTTT,CASSSQGANTEAFF
TRBD1,TRBV19,.,TRBJ1-5,TGTGCCAGTAGTGGGACAGGGGAGAATCAGCCCCAGCATTTT,CASSGTGENQPQHF
.,TRBV10-3,once,TRBJ2-2,TGTGCCGCCGGGACACTCAACACCGGGGAGCTGTTTTTT,CAAGTLNTGELFF
.,TRBV18,once,TRBJ2-5,TGTGCCAGCTCCGTAGGGGGGCAAGAGACCCAGTACTTC,CASSVGGQETQYF
TRBD2,TRBV12-5,.,TRBJ2-3,TGTGCTAGTTGCAATAGCGGGACAGATACGCAGTATTTT,CASCNSGTDTQYF
TRBD1,TRBV28,.,TRBJ1-2,TGTGCCAGCAGTTTCGCGGACAGGGTGTATGGCTACACCTTC,CASSFADRVYGYTF
.,TRBV11-2,once,TRBJ2-5,TGTGCCAGCAGCTCCCAAGGCGCGAAGGAAGAGACCCAGTACTTC,CASSSQGAKEETQYF
.,TRBV18,.,TRBJ2-6,TGTGCCAGTTTAAGTGACAGCCATTTCTCTGGGGCCAACGTCCTGACTTTC,CASLSDSHFSGANVLTF